Described below is a single TCR beta chain sequence and its context. Sequencing used cDNA as its template, made by extracting RNA and reverse transcribing it. Libraries were prepared by immunoSEQ multiplex PCR; TCRdb keeps only in-frame clonotypes and omits some of them. The repertoire holds some 240,000 clones, with 57% as singletons. The sample is drawn from a study of CD8+ T cells in alopecia areata. The TCR originated in a human donor with alopecia areata. The material was CD4+ T cells sorted from blood, obtained at week 0.

The CDR3 coding sequence is TGCAGCGTAGTAGCTCACTATGTCCCACACTACAATGAGCAGTTCTTC. Translation: CSVVAHYVPHYNEQFF. The genes are TRBV29-1 and TRBJ2-1, with D unresolved. V shed 6 bases and J shed 3 bases, with 21 bases lying between them. CDR3 length equals 16 residues. The V gene's germline CDR1 is SQVTM and CDR2 ANQGSEA.